Listed here are 15 T cell receptor beta chains from one sample, sequenced in a study of blood T cell repertoires in COVID-19. Repertoires were generated with immunoSEQ multiplex PCR, while TCRdb's copy carries only in-frame clones and drops some. Of 100,000 to 120,000 clones listed, around 76% are singletons. The source material was peripheral blood. Receptor source: a woman in her 70s with acute or convalescent COVID-19.

The J gene is TRBJ2-5, the V gene TRBV5-1; TRBD2 matches 9 bases. Germline CDR1 reads SGHRS; CDR2 reads YFSETQ. This CDR3 spans 15 amino acids. The trim removed 2 bases at V and 3 bases at J, leaving 5 bases unmatched. The CDR3 reads CASSLGAGGKETQYF. Written as DNA, the CDR3 is TGCGCCAGCAGCTTAGGAGCGGGGGGAAAAGAGACCCAGTACTTC.

The chain recombines TRBV4-1 with TRBJ1-3; 8 bases map to TRBD1. Germline values: CDR1 MGHRA, CDR2 YSYEKL. V lost 1 base, J lost 3 bases, and 5 bases stayed unmatched. The CDR3 contains 16 residues. The DNA for the CDR3 is TGCGCCAGCAGCCAAGTGGAGACAGGGGTTGGAAACACCATATATTTT. Encoded protein: CASSQVETGVGNTIYF.

V usage is TRBV9 and J usage is TRBJ1-3; D remains ambiguous. This CDR3 comprises 15 residues. V was pared by 3 bases and J by 3 bases, with 13 bases between. Germline assignment: CDR1 SGDLS and CDR2 YYNGEE. The CDR3 DNA sequence: TGTGCCAGCAGCGCGACTCCCGATGGTGGAAACACCATATATTTT. Translating it yields CASSATPDGGNTIYF.

This chain joins TRBV6-5 and TRBJ1-5; 10 bases fit TRBD1. V was pared by 6 bases and J by 7 bases, with 6 bases of the junction left unmatched. CDR3 length: 14 amino acids. Germline CDR1 is MNHEY and CDR2 is SVGAGI. CDR3: CASSRTGGQQPQHF. CDR3 bases: TGTGCCAGCAGCCGGACAGGGGGACAACAGCCCCAGCATTTT.

The CDR3 loop reads CASSNRQGTMNTEAFF. CDR3 coding DNA: TGTGCCAGCAGCAATAGACAGGGGACAATGAACACTGAAGCTTTCTTT. The chain uses TRBV7-9 and TRBJ1-1; 8 positions match TRBD1. V lost 5 bases, J lost 0 bases, and 8 bases stayed unmatched. Germline CDR1 reads SEHNR; CDR2 reads FQNEAQ (reference sequence). This CDR3 spans 16 amino acids.

The V call is TRBV10-3, the J call TRBJ1-6; TRBD1 matches at 11 bases. The V segment lost 8 bases and the J segment 6 bases; nucleotides outside the gene matches: 6. Germline CDR1 and CDR2: ENHRY and SYGVKD. This CDR3 spans 15 amino acids. The CDR3, as DNA: TGTGCCATCGGCCGGACAGGGGGCTTTAATTCACCCCTCCACTTT. Protein: CAIGRTGGFNSPLHF.

This clone was found many times. The rearrangement links TRBV20-1 to TRBJ1-5; a possible D gene is TRBD1 (6 bases). V was shortened by 3 bases and J by 3 bases, with 12 bases between the two germline ends. The CDR3 is 14 amino acids. In germline, CDR1 is DFQATT, CDR2 SNEGSKA (reference sequence). DNA of the CDR3: TGCAGTGCTAGTATGGGACACTACAATCAGCCCCAGCATTTT. This codes for CSASMGHYNQPQHF.

This clone was detected only once. The CDR3 region has the DNA TGTGCCAGTAGTAACATCCGCTACACCTTC. This encodes CASSNIRYTF. The V gene is TRBV19, the J gene TRBJ1-2; D unresolved. V lost 4 bases and J lost 9, with 6 bases in between. There are 10 residues in the CDR3. Germline V gene lookup returns CDR1 LNHDA and CDR2 SQIVND (reference sequence). Drawing the rest from reference TRBV19 and TRBJ1-2, the complete variable domain is DGGITQSPKYLFRKEGQNVTLSCEQNLNHDAMYWYRQDPGQGLRLIYYSQIVNDFQKGDIAEGYSVSREKKESFPLTVTSAQKNPTAFYLCASSNIRYTFGSGTRLTVV.

The count of this clone is one. The chain is built from TRBV29-1 and TRBJ1-1, with TRBD1 matching over 9 bases. Germline V lookup: CDR1 SQVTM, CDR2 ANQGSEA. After removal of 7 bases from V and 1 base from J, the junction contained 7 bases not matched to a gene. This CDR3 comprises 14 residues. CDR3 sequence (DNA): TGCAGCGCTGGGGACAGGGCAGGGAACACTGAAGCTTTCTTT. This gives the protein CSAGDRAGNTEAFF.

CDR3 region: CASSETRLAGGADTQYF. The CDR3 bases are TGCGCCAGCAGTGAGACCCGACTAGCGGGGGGCGCAGATACGCAGTATTTT. The chain couples TRBV10-2 to TRBJ2-3; 13 bases align to TRBD2. From germline, CDR1 is WSHSY and CDR2 SAAADI. Trimming took 2 bases from V and 4 from J; bases not matched to a gene: 6. The CDR3 covers 17 residues.

J is TRBJ1-2 and V is TRBV3-1 (or the pseudogene TRBV3-2), with a tentative D call TRBD1 (5 bases). The germline V and J ends were trimmed by 2 bases and 4 bases, with 17 bases remaining between them. The CDR3 length is 16 residues. CDR1 and CDR2 (germline): LGHDT, YNNKEL (reference sequence). The CDR3 region is CASSQHIGASSYGYTF. The CDR3 DNA reads TGTGCCAGCAGCCAACATATTGGGGCTTCTAGCTATGGCTACACCTTC.

The rearrangement uses TRBV20-1 and TRBJ2-4, with D perhaps TRBD1 (5 bases). Trimming left V 3 bases short and J 2 bases short, with 14 bases between. CDR3 size: 15 residues. CDR1 is DFQATT, CDR2 SNEGSKA, per germline (reference sequence). The CDR3 region has the DNA TGCAGTGCTAGTCCCGCAGGGAAGACCAAAAACATTCAGTACTTC. Protein product: CSASPAGKTKNIQYF.

The chain recombines TRBV3-1 (or the pseudogene TRBV3-2) with TRBJ1-1; the match to TRBD1 covers 11 bases. After removal of 1 base from V and 2 bases from J, the junction contained 6 bases not matched to a gene. The CDR3 is 17 amino acids. Germline CDR1 and CDR2: LGHDT and YNNKEL (reference sequence). The CDR3 DNA reads TGTGCCAGCAGCCAAGCGGACAGGGGGCAGGGAAACACTGAAGCTTTCTTT. It yields the protein CASSQADRGQGNTEAFF.

This rearrangement joins TRBV11-2 to TRBJ1-2; D is ambiguous. V was pared by 1 base and J by 4 bases, with 7 bases between. The CDR3 covers 13 residues. From germline, CDR1 is SGHAT and CDR2 FQNNGV. The CDR3 is CASSLVEGYGYTF. Here the CDR3 DNA reads TGTGCCAGCAGCTTAGTTGAGGGCTATGGCTACACCTTC. Full variable domain (rest looked up from reference TRBV11-2 and TRBJ1-2): EAGVAQSPRYKIIEKRQSVAFWCNPISGHATLYWYQQILGQGPKLLIQFQNNGVVDDSQLPKDRFSAERLKGVDSTLKIQPAKLEDSAVYLCASSLVEGYGYTFGSGTRLTVV.

The CDR3 DNA reads as TGTGCCAGCTCACCCGGACGGGATAGCAATCAGCCCCAGCATTTT. As protein: CASSPGRDSNQPQHF. The chain joins TRBV18 to TRBJ1-5; D uncertain. The CDR3 is made up of 15 amino acids. The V end lost 3 bases, the J end lost 0 bases, and 9 bases lay between the germline ends. From germline, CDR1 is KGHSH and CDR2 LQKENI.